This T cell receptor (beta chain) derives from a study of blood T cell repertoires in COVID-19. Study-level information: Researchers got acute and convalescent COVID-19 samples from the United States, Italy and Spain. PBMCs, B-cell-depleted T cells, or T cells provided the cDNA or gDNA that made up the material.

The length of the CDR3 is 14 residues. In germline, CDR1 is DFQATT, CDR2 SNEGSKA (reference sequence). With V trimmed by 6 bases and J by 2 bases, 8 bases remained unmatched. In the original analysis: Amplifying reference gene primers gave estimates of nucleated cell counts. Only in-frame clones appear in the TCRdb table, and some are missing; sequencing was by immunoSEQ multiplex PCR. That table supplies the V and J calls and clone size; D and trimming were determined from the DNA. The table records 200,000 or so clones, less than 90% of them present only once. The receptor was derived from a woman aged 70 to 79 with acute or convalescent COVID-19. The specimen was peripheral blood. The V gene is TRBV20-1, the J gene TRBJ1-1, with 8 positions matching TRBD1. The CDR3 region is CSASKGQVNTEAFF. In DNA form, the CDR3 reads TGCAGTGCAAGTAAGGGACAGGTTAACACTGAAGCTTTCTTT.